A single T cell receptor (beta chain) is shown here with its context. Authors' processing steps: Researchers report that nucleated cell counts were estimated from reference gene primer amplification. Libraries were prepared by immunoSEQ multiplex PCR; TCRdb keeps only in-frame clonotypes and omits some of them. V and J calls and clone size come straight from that table; D and trimming were deduced from the DNA. The sample yields 85,000 to 90,000 clones, nearly 90% seen once. This CDR3 contains 14 residues. Germline loops: CDR1 MDHEN, CDR2 SYDVKM. V shed 2 bases and J shed 8 bases, with 15 bases lying between them. This record comes from a study of blood T cell repertoires in COVID-19. In the study overall: Acute and convalescent COVID-19 specimens originated in the United States, Italy and Spain. PBMCs, B-cell-depleted T cells, or T cells were the source of the cDNA or gDNA that made up the material.

This clonotype was obtained from a woman over 75 with active COVID-19. Sequencing input: peripheral blood. The rearrangement joins TRBV28 to TRBJ1-1; TRBD1 might be the D (6 bases). The CDR3 region has the DNA TGTGCCAGCAGTTTAAATACGGGGGGCGCGGAAGCTTTCTTT. Protein product: CASSLNTGGAEAFF.